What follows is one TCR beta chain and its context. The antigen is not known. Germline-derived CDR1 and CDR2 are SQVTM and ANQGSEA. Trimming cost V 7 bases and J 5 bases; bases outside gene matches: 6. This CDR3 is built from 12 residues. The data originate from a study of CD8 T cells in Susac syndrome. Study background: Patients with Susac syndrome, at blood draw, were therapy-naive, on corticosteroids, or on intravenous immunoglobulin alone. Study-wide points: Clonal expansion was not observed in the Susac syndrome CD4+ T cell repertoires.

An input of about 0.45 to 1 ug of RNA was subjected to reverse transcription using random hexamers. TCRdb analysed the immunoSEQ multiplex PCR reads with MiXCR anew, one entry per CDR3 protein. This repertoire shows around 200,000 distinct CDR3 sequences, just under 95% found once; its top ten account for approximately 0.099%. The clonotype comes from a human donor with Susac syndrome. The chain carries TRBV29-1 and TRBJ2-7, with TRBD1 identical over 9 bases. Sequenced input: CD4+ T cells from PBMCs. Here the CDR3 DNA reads TGCAGCGCTGTGGGACAGGGCCACGAGCAGTACTTC. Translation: CSAVGQGHEQYF.